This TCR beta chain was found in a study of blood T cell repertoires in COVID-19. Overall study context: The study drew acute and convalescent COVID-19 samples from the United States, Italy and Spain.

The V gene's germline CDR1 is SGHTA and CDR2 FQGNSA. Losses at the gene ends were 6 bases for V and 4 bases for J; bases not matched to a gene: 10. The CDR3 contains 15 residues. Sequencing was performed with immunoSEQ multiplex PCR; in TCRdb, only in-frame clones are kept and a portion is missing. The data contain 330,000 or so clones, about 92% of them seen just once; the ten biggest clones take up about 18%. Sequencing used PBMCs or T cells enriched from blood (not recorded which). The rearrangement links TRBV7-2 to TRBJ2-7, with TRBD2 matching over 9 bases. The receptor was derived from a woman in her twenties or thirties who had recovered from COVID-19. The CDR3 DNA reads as TGTGCCAGCAGAAAAACTAGCGGGTTGTGGTACGAGCAGTACTTC. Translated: CASRKTSGLWYEQYF.